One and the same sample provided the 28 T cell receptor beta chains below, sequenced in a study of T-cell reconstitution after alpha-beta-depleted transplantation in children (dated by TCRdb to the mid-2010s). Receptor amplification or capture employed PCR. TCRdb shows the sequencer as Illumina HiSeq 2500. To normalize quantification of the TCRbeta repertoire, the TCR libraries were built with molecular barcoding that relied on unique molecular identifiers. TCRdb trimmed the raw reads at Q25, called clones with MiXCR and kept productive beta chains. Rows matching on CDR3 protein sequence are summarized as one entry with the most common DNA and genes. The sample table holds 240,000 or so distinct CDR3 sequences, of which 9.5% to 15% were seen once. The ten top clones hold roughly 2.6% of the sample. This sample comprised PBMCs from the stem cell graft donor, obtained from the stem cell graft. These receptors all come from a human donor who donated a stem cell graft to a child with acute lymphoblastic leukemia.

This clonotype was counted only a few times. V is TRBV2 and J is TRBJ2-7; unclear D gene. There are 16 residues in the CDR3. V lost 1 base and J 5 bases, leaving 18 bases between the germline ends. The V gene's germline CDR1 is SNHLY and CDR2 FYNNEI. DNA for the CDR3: TGTGCCAGCAGTGAAGAGATAGCAGTCCCCCCAAACGAGCAGTACTTC. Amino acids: CASSEEIAVPPNEQYF.

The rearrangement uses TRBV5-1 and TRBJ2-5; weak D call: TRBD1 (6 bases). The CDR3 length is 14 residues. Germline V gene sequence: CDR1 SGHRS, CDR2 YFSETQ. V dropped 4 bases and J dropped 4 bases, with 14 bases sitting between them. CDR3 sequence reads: CASSGIKGGETQYF. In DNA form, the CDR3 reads TGCGCCAGCAGCGGAATTAAAGGGGGAGAGACCCAGTACTTC.

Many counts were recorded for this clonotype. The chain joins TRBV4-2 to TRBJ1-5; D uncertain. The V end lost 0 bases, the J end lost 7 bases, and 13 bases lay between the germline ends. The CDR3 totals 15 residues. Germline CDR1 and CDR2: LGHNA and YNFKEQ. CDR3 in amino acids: CASSQDGLGGQPQHF. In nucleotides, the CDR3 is TGTGCCAGCAGCCAAGACGGGTTGGGAGGCCAGCCCCAGCATTTT.

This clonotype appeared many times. DNA for the CDR3: TGTGCCAGCAGCCAAGAGCGGGGCCGCACAGATACGCAGTATTTT. It yields the protein CASSQERGRTDTQYF. V and J are TRBV4-2 and TRBJ2-3; possibly TRBD2 for D (6 bases). Germline CDR1 and CDR2: LGHNA and YNFKEQ. V lost 0 bases, J lost 1 base, and 8 bases lay in between. The CDR3 extends over 15 amino acids.

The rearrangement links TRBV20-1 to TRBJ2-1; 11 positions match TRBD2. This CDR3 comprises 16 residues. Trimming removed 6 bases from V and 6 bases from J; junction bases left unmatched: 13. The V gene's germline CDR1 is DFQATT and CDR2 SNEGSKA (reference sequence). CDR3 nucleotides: TGCAGTGCCCAAACCCCTAGCGGGAGGCCGCTCAATGAGCAGTTCTTC. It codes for CSAQTPSGRPLNEQFF.

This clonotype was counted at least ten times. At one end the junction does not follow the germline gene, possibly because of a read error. The CDR3 loop is CASSLGLAGTDTQYF. CDR3 coding DNA: TGCGCCAGCAGCCTGGGACTAGCAGGCACAGATACGCAGTATTTT. The chain has TRBV3-1 and TRBJ2-3, with 9 bases that match TRBD2. Germline V gene sequence: CDR1 LGHDT, CDR2 YNNKEL (reference sequence). The CDR3 totals 15 residues.

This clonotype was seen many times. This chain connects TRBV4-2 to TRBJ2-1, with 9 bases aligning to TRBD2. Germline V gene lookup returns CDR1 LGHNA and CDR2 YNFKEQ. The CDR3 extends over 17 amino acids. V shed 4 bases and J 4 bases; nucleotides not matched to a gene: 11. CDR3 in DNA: TGTGCCAGCAGCCCCCACGGCCCTAGCGGGGTTTACAATGAGCAGTTCTTC. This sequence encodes CASSPHGPSGVYNEQFF.

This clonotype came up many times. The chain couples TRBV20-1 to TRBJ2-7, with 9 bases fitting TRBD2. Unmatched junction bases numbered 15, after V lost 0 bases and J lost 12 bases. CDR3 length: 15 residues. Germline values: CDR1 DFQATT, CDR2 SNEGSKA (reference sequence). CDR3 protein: CSARDLLGTSSSVYF. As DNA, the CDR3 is TGCAGTGCTAGAGATCTTTTGGGGACTAGCAGTAGCGTGTACTTC.

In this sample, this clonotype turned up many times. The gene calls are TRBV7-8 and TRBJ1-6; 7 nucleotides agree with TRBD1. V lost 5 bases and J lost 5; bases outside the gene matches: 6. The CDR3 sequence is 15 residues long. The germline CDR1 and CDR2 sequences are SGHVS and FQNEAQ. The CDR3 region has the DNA TGTGCCAGCAGCCCCAGACAGGGTGATAATTCACCCCTCCACTTT. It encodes CASSPRQGDNSPLHF.

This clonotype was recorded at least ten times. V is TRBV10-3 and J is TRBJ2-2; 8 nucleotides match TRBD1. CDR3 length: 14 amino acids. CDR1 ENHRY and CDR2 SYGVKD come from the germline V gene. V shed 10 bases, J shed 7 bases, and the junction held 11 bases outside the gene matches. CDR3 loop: CATLAGGEGGELFF. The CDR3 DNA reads TGTGCCACCCTCGCAGGGGGCGAGGGCGGGGAGCTGTTTTTT.

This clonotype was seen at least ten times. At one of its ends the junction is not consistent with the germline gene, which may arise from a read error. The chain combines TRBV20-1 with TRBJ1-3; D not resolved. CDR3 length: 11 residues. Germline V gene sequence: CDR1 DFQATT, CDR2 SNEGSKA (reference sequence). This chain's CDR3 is CSARAREQLNF. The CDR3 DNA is TGCAGTGCTAGAGCGCGGGAACAGCTGAATTTT.

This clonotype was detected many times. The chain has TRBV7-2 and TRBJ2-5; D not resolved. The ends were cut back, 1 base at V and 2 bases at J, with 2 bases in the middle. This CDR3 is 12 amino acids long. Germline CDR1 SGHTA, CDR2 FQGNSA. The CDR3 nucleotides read TGTGCCAGCAGCTTAGGGCAAGAGACCCAGTACTTC. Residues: CASSLGQETQYF.

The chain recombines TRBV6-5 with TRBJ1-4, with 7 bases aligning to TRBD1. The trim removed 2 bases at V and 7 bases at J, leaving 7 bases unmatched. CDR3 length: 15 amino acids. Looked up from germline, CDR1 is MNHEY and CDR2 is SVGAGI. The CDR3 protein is CASSYAAGGGEKLFF. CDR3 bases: TGTGCCAGCAGTTACGCGGCAGGGGGAGGTGAAAAACTGTTTTTT.

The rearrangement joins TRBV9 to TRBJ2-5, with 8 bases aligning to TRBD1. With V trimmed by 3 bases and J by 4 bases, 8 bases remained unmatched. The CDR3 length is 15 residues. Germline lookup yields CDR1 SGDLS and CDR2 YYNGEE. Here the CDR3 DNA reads TGTGCCAGCAGCGCCGGACAGGGAGAGGTAGAGACCCAGTACTTC. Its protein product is CASSAGQGEVETQYF.

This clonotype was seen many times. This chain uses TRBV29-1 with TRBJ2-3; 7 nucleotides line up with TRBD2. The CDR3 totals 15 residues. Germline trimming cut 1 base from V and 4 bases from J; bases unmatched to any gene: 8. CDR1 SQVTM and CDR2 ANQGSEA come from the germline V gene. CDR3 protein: CSVEGLGGGADTQYF. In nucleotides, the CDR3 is TGCAGCGTTGAAGGGCTGGGCGGGGGTGCAGATACGCAGTATTTT.

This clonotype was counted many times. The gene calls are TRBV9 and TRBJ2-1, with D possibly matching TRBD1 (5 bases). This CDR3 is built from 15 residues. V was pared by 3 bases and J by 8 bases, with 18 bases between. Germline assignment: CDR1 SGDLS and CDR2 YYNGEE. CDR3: CASSAIGHLGDEQFF. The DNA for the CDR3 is TGTGCCAGCAGCGCGATTGGACACCTCGGCGATGAGCAGTTCTTC.

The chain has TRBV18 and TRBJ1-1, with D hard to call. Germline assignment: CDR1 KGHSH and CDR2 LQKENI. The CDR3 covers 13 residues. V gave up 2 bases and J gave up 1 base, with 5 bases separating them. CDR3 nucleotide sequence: TGTGCCAGCTCACCAAAGTCGAACACTGAAGCTTTCTTT. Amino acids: CASSPKSNTEAFF.

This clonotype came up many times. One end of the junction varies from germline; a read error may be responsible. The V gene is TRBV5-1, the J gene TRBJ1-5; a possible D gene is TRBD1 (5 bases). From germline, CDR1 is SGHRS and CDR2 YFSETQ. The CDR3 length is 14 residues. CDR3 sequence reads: CASSLGAGNQPQHF. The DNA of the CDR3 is TGTGCCAGCAGCTTAGGGGCTGGCAATCAGCCCCAGCATTTT. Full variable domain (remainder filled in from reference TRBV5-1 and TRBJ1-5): KAGVTQTPRYLIKTRGQQVTLSCSPISGHRSVSWYQQTPGQGLQFLFEYFSETQRNKGNFPGRFSGRQFSNSRSEMNVSTLELGDSALYLCASSLGAGNQPQHFGDGTRLSIL.

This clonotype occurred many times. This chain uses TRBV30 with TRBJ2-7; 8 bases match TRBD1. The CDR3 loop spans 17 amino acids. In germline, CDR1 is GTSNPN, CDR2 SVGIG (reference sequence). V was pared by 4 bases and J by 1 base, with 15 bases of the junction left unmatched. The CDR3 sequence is CAWMRRLGQGISYEQYF. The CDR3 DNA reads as TGTGCCTGGATGAGAAGACTTGGACAGGGAATATCCTACGAGCAGTACTTC. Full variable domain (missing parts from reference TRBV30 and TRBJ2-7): SQTIHQWPATLVQPVGSPLSLECTVEGTSNPNLYWYRQAAGRGLQLLFYSVGIGQISSEVPQNLSASRPQDRQFILSSKKLLLSDSGFYLCAWMRRLGQGISYEQYFGPGTRLTVT.

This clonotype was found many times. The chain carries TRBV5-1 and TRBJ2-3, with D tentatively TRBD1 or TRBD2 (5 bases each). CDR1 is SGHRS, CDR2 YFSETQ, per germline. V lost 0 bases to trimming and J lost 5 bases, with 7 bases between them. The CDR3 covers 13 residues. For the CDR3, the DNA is TGCGCCAGCAGCTTGGAGGGGAGAGATACGCAGTATTTT. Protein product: CASSLEGRDTQYF.

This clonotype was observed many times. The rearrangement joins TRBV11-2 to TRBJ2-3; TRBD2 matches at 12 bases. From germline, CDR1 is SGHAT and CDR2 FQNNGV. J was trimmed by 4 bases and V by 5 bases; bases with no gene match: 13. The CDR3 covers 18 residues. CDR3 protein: CASSPLAGGFGGPDTQYF. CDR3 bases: TGTGCCAGCAGCCCACTAGCGGGGGGCTTTGGGGGGCCAGATACGCAGTATTTT.

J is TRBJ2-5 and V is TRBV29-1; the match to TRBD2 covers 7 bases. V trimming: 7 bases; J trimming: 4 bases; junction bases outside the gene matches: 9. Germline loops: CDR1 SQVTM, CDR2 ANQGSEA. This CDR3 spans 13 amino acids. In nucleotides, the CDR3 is TGCAGCGCCCTTGGCGGGAGCGGAGAGACCCAGTACTTC. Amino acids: CSALGGSGETQYF. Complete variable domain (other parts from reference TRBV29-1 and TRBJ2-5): SAVISQKPSRDICQRGTSLTIQCQVDSQVTMMFWYRQQPGQSLTLIATANQGSEATYESGFVIDKFPISRPNLTFSTLTVSNMSPEDSSIYLCSALGGSGETQYFGPGTRLLVL.

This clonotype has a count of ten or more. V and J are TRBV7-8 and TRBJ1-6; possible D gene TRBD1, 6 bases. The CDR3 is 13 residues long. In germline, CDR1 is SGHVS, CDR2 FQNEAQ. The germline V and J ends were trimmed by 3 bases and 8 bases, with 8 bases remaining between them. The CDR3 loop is CASSLDSYSPLHF. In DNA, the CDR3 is TGTGCCAGCAGCTTGGACAGTTATTCACCCCTCCACTTT.

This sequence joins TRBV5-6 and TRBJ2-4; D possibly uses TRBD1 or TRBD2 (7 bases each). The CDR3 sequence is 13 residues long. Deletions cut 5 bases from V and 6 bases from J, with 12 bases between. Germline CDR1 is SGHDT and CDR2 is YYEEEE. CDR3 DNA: TGTGCCAGCAGGCAGGGGGGGGGAAACATTCAGTACTTC. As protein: CASRQGGGNIQYF.

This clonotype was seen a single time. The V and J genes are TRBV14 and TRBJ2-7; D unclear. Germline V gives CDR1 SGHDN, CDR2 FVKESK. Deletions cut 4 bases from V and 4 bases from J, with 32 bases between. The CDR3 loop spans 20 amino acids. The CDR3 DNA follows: TGTGCCAGCAGCCGCCCTGAAGGTGTCAGAATTTTTTTGGAATTTTACGAGCAGTACTTC. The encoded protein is CASSRPEGVRIFLEFYEQYF.

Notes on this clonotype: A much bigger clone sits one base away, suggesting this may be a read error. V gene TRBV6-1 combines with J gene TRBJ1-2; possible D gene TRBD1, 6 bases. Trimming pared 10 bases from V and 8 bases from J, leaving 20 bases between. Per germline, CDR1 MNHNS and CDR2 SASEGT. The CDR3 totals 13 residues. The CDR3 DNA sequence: TGTGCCACCCGAAGGAGGGGGGTTCAAGGCTACACCTTC. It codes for CATRRRGVQGYTF.

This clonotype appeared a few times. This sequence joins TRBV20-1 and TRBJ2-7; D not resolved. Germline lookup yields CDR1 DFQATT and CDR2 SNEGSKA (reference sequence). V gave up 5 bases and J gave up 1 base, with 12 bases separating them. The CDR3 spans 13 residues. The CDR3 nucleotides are TGCAGTGCTCCCTTCTCCTCTTCCTACGAGCAGTACTTC. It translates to CSAPFSSSYEQYF.

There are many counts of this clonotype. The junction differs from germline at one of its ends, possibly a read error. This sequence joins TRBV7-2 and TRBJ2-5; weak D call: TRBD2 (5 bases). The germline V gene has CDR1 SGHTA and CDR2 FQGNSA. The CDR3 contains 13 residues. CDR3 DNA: TGTGCCAGCAGCCTAGCCAACCAAGAGACCCAGTACTTC. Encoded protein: CASSLANQETQYF.